This TCR beta chain was retrieved from a study of Graves' ophthalmopathy and Graves' hyperthyroidism. Transcripts of RNA were the source for amplifying TCR beta CDR3 regions. HTBI-primed first-round RT-PCR preceded second-round multiplex PCR. TCRdb fed the multiplex PCR reads into MiXCR, producing one record per CDR3 protein. The sample has fewer than 650,000 distinct CDR3 sequences; about a fifth are singletons. This clonotype was picked up a small number of times. Its antigen is undetermined. General observations from the study: Researchers report that a 13-signature model separated ophthalmopathy from stable hyperthyroidism, posting 87.88% sensitivity and approximately 81% specificity.

Hyperthyroidism in these 18- to 65-year-old patients was newly diagnosed, lasting under 2 months. Trimming removed 4 bases from V and 2 bases from J; junction bases left unmatched: 3. The germline gives CDR1 DFQATT, CDR2 SNEGSKA (reference sequence). There are 13 residues in the CDR3. The specimen sequenced was peripheral blood. The TCR was taken from a woman aged 18 to 35 with stable Graves' hyperthyroidism. Some clones in this sample may be carry-over from other donors' samples. This chain links TRBV20-1 with TRBJ2-7; 9 nucleotides line up with TRBD1. The CDR3 protein is CSANRGRPYEQYF. CDR3 nucleotides: TGCAGTGCTAACAGGGGGCGCCCCTACGAGCAGTACTTC.